One sample yielded the 5 T cell receptor beta chains listed below, sequenced in a study of CD8 T cells in ankylosing spondylitis. TCRdb fed the 5' RACE reads into MiXCR, producing one record per CDR3 protein. This repertoire shows around 150,000 distinct CDR3 sequences, about 7.3% found once; its top ten account for roughly 12%. The specimen sequenced was blood, either unsorted or a sorted T cell fraction (not recorded which). The receptors shown here come from a female donor with ankylosing spondylitis or in good health (not recorded which).

This clonotype was seen a handful of times. This chain uses TRBV7-2 with TRBJ2-3; a possible D gene is TRBD2 (6 bases). This CDR3 comprises 15 residues. V was cut by 5 bases and J by 4 bases, with 16 bases left in between. In germline, CDR1 is SGHTA, CDR2 FQGNSA. The chain's CDR3 is CASSPLGTGADTQYF. The CDR3 DNA reads TGTGCCAGCAGCCCACTGGGGACTGGCGCAGATACGCAGTATTTT. Together with reference TRBV7-2 and TRBJ2-3, the CDR3 gives the full variable domain: GAGVSQSPSNKVTEKGKDVELRCDPISGHTALYWYRQSLGQGLEFLIYFQGNSAPDKSGLPSDRFSAERTGGSVSTLTIQRTQQEDSAVYLCASSPLGTGADTQYFGPGTRLTVL.

This clonotype appeared a single time. A much more abundant neighbour one base away suggests this may be a read error. The chain employs TRBV12-3 or TRBV12-4 and TRBJ2-3; no reliable D call. The CDR3 runs to 15 residues. In DNA form, the CDR3 reads TGTGCCATCAGTAAGGGCGGAGACGGCACAGATACGCAGTATTTT. Protein sequence: CAISKGGDGTDTQYF.

The table lists this clonotype with many counts. The CDR3 sequence: CASSLGGIQETQYF. The CDR3 DNA sequence: TGTGCCAGCAGCTTAGGAGGCATCCAAGAGACCCAGTACTTC. The V call is TRBV7-2, the J call TRBJ2-5; no clear D. The CDR3 runs to 14 residues. Trimming cost V 1 base and J 1 base, with 7 bases left between them. Germline V gene sequence: CDR1 SGHTA, CDR2 FQGNSA.

This clonotype was detected ten times or more. The CDR3 DNA is TGTGCCAGCAGCACCCGGGACAAGAACTATGGCTACACCTTC. This sequence encodes CASSTRDKNYGYTF. The chain combines TRBV7-8 with TRBJ1-2; TRBD1 might be the D (6 bases). The CDR3 has 14 residues. The germline gives CDR1 SGHVS, CDR2 FQNEAQ. Trimming removed 5 bases at V and 2 bases at J, with 12 bases between.

This clonotype appeared many times. J is TRBJ1-2 and V is TRBV20-1, with a tentative D call TRBD1 (5 bases). Trimming removed 1 base from V and 3 bases from J, with 15 bases in between. The CDR3 runs 15 residues. In germline, CDR1 is DFQATT, CDR2 SNEGSKA (reference sequence). The CDR3 DNA sequence: TGCAGTGCTAGAGCCCCAACTGGGACTTACTATGGCTACACCTTC. This translates into CSARAPTGTYYGYTF.